The TCR beta chain under discussion was sequenced for a study of PD-1 blockade in classical Hodgkin lymphoma. Each patient experienced a relapse that followed autologous stem cell transplantation, and brentuximab vedotin exposure varied. Progressive disease, partial response or complete response was each patient's best response. This table comes from immunoSEQ multiplex PCR, and its TCRdb copy is limited to in-frame clones, with some not included. This table has fewer than 25,000 clones, approximately 80% appearing once. Germline V gene lookup returns CDR1 LNHDA and CDR2 SQIVND (reference sequence). The CDR3 has 14 residues. V lost 2 bases to trimming and J lost 3 bases, with 10 bases between them.

The clonotype comes from a human donor with classical Hodgkin lymphoma. Sample: peripheral blood mononuclear cells (PBMCs), taken before the second cycle of nivolumab. The genes are TRBV19 and TRBJ1-1; D unclear. DNA for the CDR3: TGTGCCAGTAGTATACAGTGGTTCGACACTGAAGCTTTCTTT. This gives the protein CASSIQWFDTEAFF.